Below, 21 T cell receptor beta chains from the same sample are listed, as sequenced in a study of shared clonotypes between healthy human individuals. Sequencing used immunoSEQ multiplex PCR; TCRdb keeps in-frame clones, though not all of them. Altogether hundreds of thousands of clones are present, about 74% being singletons, with the ten largest covering 1.7%. The source material was memory CD4+ T cells sorted from blood. Subset here: CD45RA-negative fraction. These TCRs come from a woman in her twenties or thirties in good health.

This rearrangement joins TRBV5-1 to TRBJ2-7; D might be TRBD2 (6 bases). CDR3 length: 12 residues. Per the germline V gene, CDR1 is SGHRS and CDR2 is YFSETQ. Between the trimmed V and J ends, which lost 2 bases and 6 bases, there was a span of 9 bases. The CDR3 coding sequence is TGCGCCAGCAGCTTTCAGGGAGGCGAGCAGTACTTC. Its translation: CASSFQGGEQYF.

This chain uses TRBV28 with TRBJ1-5, with D tentatively TRBD1 (5 bases). The CDR3 covers 15 residues. Trimming took 7 bases from V and 6 from J, leaving 19 bases between them. Germline CDR1 and CDR2: MDHEN and SYDVKM. The CDR3 bases are TGTGCCAGCACCCGGGGGGGGGTGGATTTTCAGCCCCAGCATTTT. Amino acids: CASTRGGVDFQPQHF.

V usage is TRBV15 and J usage is TRBJ1-3, with 10 bases lining up with TRBD1. This CDR3 comprises 16 residues. V was pared by 4 bases and J by 0 bases, with 3 bases of the junction left unmatched. Per the germline V gene, CDR1 is LNHNV and CDR2 is YYDKDF (reference sequence). For the CDR3, the DNA is TGTGCCACCAGCACTCGGACAGGGGGCTCTGGAAACACCATATATTTT. Amino acid sequence: CATSTRTGGSGNTIYF.

This clone was seen ten or more times. The gene calls are TRBV18 and TRBJ2-5; tentatively, D is TRBD1 or TRBD2 (5 bases each). V was pared by 3 bases and J by 5 bases, with 10 bases between. The germline gives CDR1 KGHSH, CDR2 LQKENI. This CDR3 has 13 amino acids. CDR3: CASSPGARETQYF. Here the CDR3 DNA reads TGTGCCAGCTCACCCGGGGCGAGGGAGACCCAGTACTTC.

The chain combines TRBV27 with TRBJ2-5, with a tentative D call TRBD1 (6 bases). Trimming removed 2 bases at V and 5 bases at J, with 18 bases between. The length of the CDR3 is 16 residues. Germline-derived CDR1 and CDR2 are MNHEY and SMNVEV (reference sequence). In DNA, the CDR3 is TGTGCCAGCAGTTTACGTGGGGACATAACTCCGGAGACCCAGTACTTC. Translation: CASSLRGDITPETQYF.

The CDR3 nucleotides read TGTGCCAGAAGCCTAGGTTTGGGGGTCTGTCAGCCCCAGCATTTT. Translation gives CARSLGLGVCQPQHF. The genes are TRBV5-3 and TRBJ1-5, with TRBD1 as a possible D gene (5 bases). TRBV5-3 is an open reading frame whose function is uncertain. V lost 4 bases, J lost 6 bases, and 17 bases lay in between. The CDR3 length is 15 residues.

The chain is built from TRBV6-5 and TRBJ2-7, with D possibly being TRBD1 or TRBD2 (5 bases each). The CDR3 is 12 amino acids. Between the trimmed V and J ends, which lost 2 bases and 6 bases, there was a span of 8 bases. Germline values: CDR1 MNHEY, CDR2 SVGAGI. The CDR3 coding sequence is TGTGCCAGCAGTTACGAGGGGCGCGAGCAGTACTTC. Translating gives CASSYEGREQYF.

V and J are TRBV29-1 and TRBJ2-5; 8 bases are shared with TRBD2. The J call may be in error: the DNA end matches TRBJ2-7 better. The CDR3 is 14 amino acids. Germline CDR1 is SQVTM and CDR2 is ANQGSEA. The CDR3 region is CSVDGEREPYEQYF. In nucleotides, the CDR3 is TGCAGCGTTGATGGGGAGCGGGAGCCATACGAGCAGTACTTC.

The J gene is TRBJ1-5, the V gene TRBV21-1; the table assigns TRBD1, which was not confirmed against the DNA. TRBV21-1 corresponds to a pseudogene. The CDR3 is 15 amino acids. The CDR3 DNA reads TGTGCCAGCGAGGAGCAGGGCAGGCTCGATCAGCCCCAGCATTTT. Translation gives CASEEQGRLDQPQHF.

This clone was found once. The chain uses TRBV2 and TRBJ2-2; 10 positions match TRBD2. V lost 8 bases, J lost 5 bases, and 17 bases stayed unmatched. Germline CDR1 is SNHLY and CDR2 is FYNNEI. The CDR3 has 18 amino acids. The chain's CDR3 is CASGGLAIWMGPTGELFF. As DNA, the CDR3 is TGTGCCAGCGGGGGACTAGCGATATGGATGGGGCCAACCGGGGAGCTGTTTTTT.

The CDR3 DNA sequence: TGCGCCAGCAGCCAACAGGAGGCTACAGATACGCAGTATTTT. It codes for CASSQQEATDTQYF. This chain links TRBV4-1 with TRBJ2-3, with D tentatively TRBD2 (5 bases). The V and J ends lost 2 bases and 3 bases respectively, with 9 bases between them. Germline CDR1 is MGHRA and CDR2 is YSYEKL. The CDR3 consists of 14 residues.

The chain combines TRBV7-2 with TRBJ1-5; D ambiguous. The V gene's germline CDR1 is SGHTA and CDR2 FQGNSA. Trimming removed 0 bases from V and 7 bases from J, with 7 bases in between. The CDR3 has 13 residues. The CDR3 sequence: CASSLAREQPQHF. In DNA form, the CDR3 reads TGTGCCAGCAGCTTAGCTCGGGAACAGCCCCAGCATTTT. Filled out from reference TRBV7-2 and TRBJ1-5, the complete variable domain reads GAGVSQSPSNKVTEKGKDVELRCDPISGHTALYWYRQSLGQGLEFLIYFQGNSAPDKSGLPSDRFSAERTGGSVSTLTIQRTQQEDSAVYLCASSLAREQPQHFGDGTRLSIL.

The CDR3 DNA reads TGTGCCAGCAGTCCAGCGGGGGGATTAGATACGCAGTATTTT. It encodes CASSPAGGLDTQYF. The chain carries TRBV28 and TRBJ2-3, with TRBD2 identical over 9 bases. With 5 bases clipped from V and 5 bases from J, the junction kept 5 bases outside the gene matches. The CDR3 extends over 14 amino acids. In germline, CDR1 is MDHEN, CDR2 SYDVKM.

The CDR3 DNA reads TGTGCCAGCACCCAGATCGGGAGGGCCAATTTGGGTGAGCAGTTCTTC. Amino acids: CASTQIGRANLGEQFF. The rearrangement joins TRBV6-6 to TRBJ2-1; 8 positions agree with TRBD2. The CDR3 consists of 16 residues. V shed 7 bases, J shed 9 bases, and the junction held 17 bases outside the gene matches. Germline V gives CDR1 MNHNY, CDR2 SVGAGI (reference sequence).

About this clone itself: The sample carries other DNA sequences with the same CDR3. The V call is TRBV4-1, the J call TRBJ2-1, with D maybe TRBD2 (6 bases). The CDR3 runs to 15 residues. The germline V gene encodes CDR1 MGHRA and CDR2 YSYEKL. Trimming left V 1 base short and J 1 base short, with 8 bases between. Here the CDR3 DNA reads TGCGCCAGCAGCCAAGCGGGGACTTCCTACAATGAGCAGTTCTTC. It yields the protein CASSQAGTSYNEQFF.

The V gene is TRBV19, the J gene TRBJ2-1; perhaps TRBD2 as D (6 bases). The CDR3 is 15 residues long. The germline V gene has CDR1 LNHDA and CDR2 SQIVND (reference sequence). V was pared by 3 bases and J by 6 bases, with 15 bases between. The DNA for the CDR3 is TGTGCCAGTAGTATCCCAAGGGGTAGCGGCAATGAGCAGTTCTTC. Amino acids: CASSIPRGSGNEQFF.

The V call is TRBV5-1, the J call TRBJ1-4, with 7 bases identical to TRBD1. CDR1 is SGHRS, CDR2 YFSETQ, per germline. Trimming cost V 2 bases and J 8 bases; bases outside gene matches: 12. The length of the CDR3 is 16 residues. The CDR3 DNA sequence: TGCGCCAGCAGCTTTGGGGGACAGACAGGGTCCGAAAAACTGTTTTTT. Encoded protein: CASSFGGQTGSEKLFF.

This clone was detected many times. Within the sample, other DNA sequences also encode this same CDR3. The gene calls are TRBV28 and TRBJ2-6, with D perhaps TRBD2 (6 bases). The CDR3 is 13 residues long. The ends were cut back, 5 bases at V and 8 bases at J, with 10 bases in the middle. Per germline, CDR1 MDHEN and CDR2 SYDVKM. CDR3 nucleotide sequence: TGTGCCAGCAGTCCCGGGGGAACCAACGTCCTGACTTTC. It encodes CASSPGGTNVLTF.

About this clone itself: The identical CDR3 is also encoded by other nucleotide sequences in the sample. The V gene is TRBV19, the J gene TRBJ2-1; possibly TRBD2 for D (6 bases). The CDR3 spans 15 residues. CDR1 and CDR2 (germline): LNHDA, SQIVND (reference sequence). The V and J ends lost 7 bases and 0 bases respectively, with 13 bases between them. CDR3 coding DNA: TGTGCCAGTACCTCCGTCGGGAGCTCCTACAATGAGCAGTTCTTC. Translating it yields CASTSVGSSYNEQFF.

V usage is TRBV11-2 and J usage is TRBJ1-4; D call uncertain. This CDR3 has 15 amino acids. CDR1 and CDR2 from the germline V gene are SGHAT and FQNNGV. V was shortened by 2 bases and J by 4 bases, with 11 bases between the two germline ends. The CDR3 region is CASSLNVGNNEKLFF. In DNA, the CDR3 is TGTGCCAGCAGCTTAAATGTAGGGAATAATGAAAAACTGTTTTTT. The full variable domain, its missing parts supplied by reference TRBV11-2 and TRBJ1-4, is EAGVAQSPRYKIIEKRQSVAFWCNPISGHATLYWYQQILGQGPKLLIQFQNNGVVDDSQLPKDRFSAERLKGVDSTLKIQPAKLEDSAVYLCASSLNVGNNEKLFFGSGTQLSVL.

Here the CDR3 DNA reads TGTGCCACCAGCAGAGAAGGGACCCGGAGCTCTGGAAACACCATATATTTT. It specifies CATSREGTRSSGNTIYF. This sequence joins TRBV15 and TRBJ1-3; D may be TRBD1 (5 bases). V lost 0 bases, J lost 0 bases, and 12 bases lay in between. The CDR3 is made up of 17 amino acids. Per the germline V gene, CDR1 is LNHNV and CDR2 is YYDKDF (reference sequence).